This T cell receptor (beta chain) came from a study of blood T cells in healthy people across ages. Together with a sample-barcoded 5' primer, a J-beta primer mix was included in a second PCR lasting roughly 6 to 12 cycles. TCRdb called the 5' RACE reads again in MiXCR, with one record for every CDR3 protein. The profile shows 600,000 or so distinct CDR3 sequences, about 30% of them singletons. V shed 0 bases and J shed 5 bases, with 7 bases lying between them. This CDR3 spans 13 amino acids. Germline CDR1 and CDR2: KGHSH and LQKENI. The TCR sequence derives from an elderly woman in good health. Sequenced input: blood. The chain is built from TRBV18 and TRBJ1-2; D call uncertain. The CDR3 region has the DNA TGTGCCAGCTCACCACCGGGGAGATATGGCTACACCTTC. It is translated as CASSPPGRYGYTF.